The 10 T cell receptor beta chains below were found in one sample sequenced in a study of shared clonotypes between healthy human individuals. Repertoires were generated with immunoSEQ multiplex PCR, while TCRdb's copy carries only in-frame clones and drops some. The repertoire holds approximately 2,300,000 clones, with about nine tenths as singletons. Sequenced sample: naive CD4+ T cells from PBMCs. Sample subset: CD45RA+ positively selected. Receptors originate from a man aged 18 to 29 in good health. Some clones in this sample may be carry-over from other donors' samples.

This clone was seen more than once but under ten times. The CDR3: CACSVVNQPQHF. As DNA, the CDR3 is TGTGCCTGTTCGGTGGTCAATCAGCCCCAGCATTTT. V usage is TRBV30 and J usage is TRBJ1-5; D uncertain. Between the trimmed V and J ends, which lost 6 bases and 3 bases, there was a span of 9 bases. This CDR3 region has 12 residues. Germline CDR1 reads GTSNPN; CDR2 reads SVGIG (reference sequence).

This chain joins TRBV4-2 and TRBJ1-1; 7 positions match TRBD1. Germline CDR1 LGHNA, CDR2 YNFKEQ. This CDR3 has 16 amino acids. Trimming removed 1 base from V and 8 bases from J; junction bases left unmatched: 13. The CDR3 loop reads CASSQGGQAQKREAFF. DNA for the CDR3: TGTGCCAGCAGCCAAGGCGGACAGGCACAGAAAAGGGAAGCTTTCTTT.

The gene calls are TRBV14 and TRBJ2-1, with TRBD1 identical over 10 bases. V was pared by 5 bases and J by 7 bases, with 11 bases of the junction left unmatched. The germline V gene has CDR1 SGHDN and CDR2 FVKESK. The CDR3 contains 16 residues. DNA of the CDR3: TGTGCCAGCAGCAAGGGACAGGGGATAGCGGGAAATGAGCAGTTCTTC. It is translated as CASSKGQGIAGNEQFF.

This chain connects TRBV18 to TRBJ2-5; D possibly corresponds to TRBD2 (5 bases). Trimming left V 3 bases short and J 5 bases short, with 16 bases between. CDR1 and CDR2 (germline): KGHSH, LQKENI. CDR3 length: 15 residues. In DNA form, the CDR3 reads TGTGCCAGCTCACCCCCGGGAAGCCTCGGTGAGACCCAGTACTTC. Its translation: CASSPPGSLGETQYF.

V and J are TRBV2 and TRBJ1-4, with TRBD1 matching over 7 bases. J gave up 5 bases and V 6 bases, and 9 bases lay outside the gene matches. Germline CDR1 reads SNHLY; CDR2 reads FYNNEI. CDR3 size: 15 residues. The CDR3 sequence is CASRANRGGNEKLFF. The CDR3, as DNA: TGTGCCAGCAGGGCCAACAGGGGAGGAAATGAAAAACTGTTTTTT. Filled out from reference TRBV2 and TRBJ1-4, the complete variable domain reads EPEVTQTPSHQVTQMGQEVILRCVPISNHLYFYWYRQILGQKVEFLVSFYNNEISEKSEIFDDQFSVERPDGSNFTLKIRSTKLEDSAMYFCASRANRGGNEKLFFGSGTQLSVL.

V is TRBV9 and J is TRBJ2-1, with 8 positions matching TRBD2. The germline CDR1 and CDR2 sequences are SGDLS and YYNGEE. The length of the CDR3 is 17 residues. The ends lost 0 bases at V and 10 bases at J; junction bases unmatched: 15. The CDR3 coding sequence is TGTGCCAGCAGCGTAGCTTCGACTAGCGCCCGGGTAGCAGAGCAGTTCTTC. Amino acid sequence: CASSVASTSARVAEQFF.

The J gene is TRBJ2-7, the V gene TRBV6-5, with a possible D match to TRBD2 (6 bases). Per the germline V gene, CDR1 is MNHEY and CDR2 is SVGAGI. V was pared by 5 bases and J by 0 bases, with 11 bases between. This CDR3 contains 14 residues. The CDR3 DNA reads TGTGCCAGCAGTAGGCGGGGAAGCTCCTACGAGCAGTACTTC. Encoded protein: CASSRRGSSYEQYF.

The chain has TRBV7-2 and TRBJ1-1, with D maybe TRBD1 (5 bases). V gave up 5 bases and J gave up 4 bases, with 20 bases separating them. The CDR3 spans 16 residues. CDR1 is SGHTA and CDR2 is FQGNSA in the germline V gene. In nucleotides, the CDR3 is TGTGCCAGCAGCCCGACTCTAGGTAGGGGAGGCACTGAAGCTTTCTTT. Its protein is CASSPTLGRGGTEAFF.

The sample holds a few counts of this clone. The CDR3, as DNA: TGTGCCAGCAGCTCGACAGATCAGCCCCAGCATTTT. Its protein is CASSSTDQPQHF. The chain recombines TRBV7-9 with TRBJ1-5, with D maybe TRBD1 (5 bases). The CDR3 spans 12 residues. Trimming stripped 4 bases from V and 5 bases from J, with 6 bases between. Germline V gene data show CDR1 as SEHNR and CDR2 as FQNEAQ (reference sequence). The whole variable domain, filled in from reference TRBV7-9 and TRBJ1-5, reads DTGVSQNPRHKITKRGQNVTFRCDPISEHNRLYWYRQTLGQGPEFLTYFQNEAQLEKSRLLSDRFSAERPKGSFSTLEIQRTEQGDSAMYLCASSSTDQPQHFGDGTRLSIL.

For this clone: In the same sample, other DNA sequences code for this CDR3. The gene calls are TRBV5-1 and TRBJ1-1; D is perhaps TRBD1 (5 bases). Germline assignment: CDR1 SGHRS and CDR2 YFSETQ. This CDR3 spans 14 amino acids. The V end was cut by 1 base, the J end by 1 base, with 8 bases between. In DNA, the CDR3 is TGCGCCAGCAGCTTGACAGGAGCGAACACTGAAGCTTTCTTT. The encoded protein is CASSLTGANTEAFF.